The 13 T cell receptor beta chains given below trace back to one sample, sequenced in a study of early T cells in non-severe SARS-CoV-2 infection. TCRdb redid the calling of the 5' RACE reads with MiXCR, one entry per CDR3 protein. The data show roughly 75,000 distinct CDR3 sequences, roughly 12% seen once. Sample: whole blood. The receptors shown here come from an adult who was a healthcare worker with PCR-confirmed SARS-CoV-2 infection or an uninfected control (not recorded which).

There are many counts of this clonotype. This chain uses TRBV2 with TRBJ2-2, with D possibly called TRBD1 or TRBD2 (6 bases each). The CDR3 extends over 16 amino acids. The germline V gene encodes CDR1 SNHLY and CDR2 FYNNEI. Between the trimmed V and J ends, which lost 5 bases and 2 bases, there was a span of 15 bases. CDR3 in DNA: TGTGCCAGCAGTAGGAGAGTGGGGGGCAACACCGGGGAGCTGTTTTTT. Translation: CASSRRVGGNTGELFF.

This clonotype was recorded at least ten times. This chain connects TRBV7-8 to TRBJ2-1; D perhaps matches TRBD1 (6 bases). This CDR3 has 17 amino acids. Germline V lookup: CDR1 SGHVS, CDR2 FQNEAQ. V shed 5 bases and J shed 5 bases, with 22 bases lying between them. The chain's CDR3 is CASSPRVWQGLDNEQFF. CDR3 DNA: TGTGCCAGCAGCCCGAGAGTTTGGCAGGGGTTGGACAATGAGCAGTTCTTC.

This clonotype has more than one count but fewer than ten. The chain is built from TRBV12-3 or TRBV12-4 and TRBJ2-5; 7 bases map to TRBD2. Trimming at V came to 4 bases and at J to 1 base, leaving 3 bases not matched to a gene. This CDR3 region has 14 residues. The CDR3 nucleotides read TGTGCCAGCAGTTCCGGACTAGGCCAAGAGACCCAGTACTTC. This gives the protein CASSSGLGQETQYF.

There are many counts of this clonotype. The chain is built from TRBV29-1 and TRBJ2-3; 12 bases match TRBD2. The CDR3 runs to 15 residues. Germline trimming cut 4 bases from V and 3 bases from J; bases unmatched to any gene: 5. The germline V gene has CDR1 SQVTM and CDR2 ANQGSEA. The CDR3 DNA reads TGCAGCGTTGTCCCTAGCGGGGGGGCTACAGATACGCAGTATTTT. The encoded protein is CSVVPSGGATDTQYF.

The chain couples TRBV6-2 or TRBV6-3 to TRBJ2-7; 9 bases fit TRBD1. The germline gives CDR1 MNHEY, CDR2 SVGEGT. The length of the CDR3 is 15 residues. Losses at the gene ends were 2 bases for V and 6 bases for J; bases not matched to a gene: 8. The CDR3 loop reads CASSYPRDRESEQYF. The CDR3 region has the DNA TGTGCCAGCAGTTACCCCCGGGACAGGGAGTCCGAGCAGTACTTC.

This clonotype was observed at least ten times. The chain is built from TRBV6-2 or TRBV6-3 and TRBJ1-1; D unclear. Looked up from germline, CDR1 is MNHEY and CDR2 is SVGEGT. V gave up 2 bases and J gave up 6 bases, with 16 bases separating them. This CDR3 comprises 15 residues. Here the CDR3 DNA reads TGTGCCAGCAGTTACAGTACTGTTGAGGAGCCTGAAGCTTTCTTT. Translating it yields CASSYSTVEEPEAFF.

Many counts were recorded for this clonotype. The gene calls are TRBV7-9 and TRBJ1-3; D gene uncertain. In germline, CDR1 is SEHNR, CDR2 FQNEAQ (reference sequence). V lost 1 base, J lost 4 bases, and 8 bases lay in between. This CDR3 comprises 14 residues. The CDR3 coding sequence is TGTGCCAGCAGCTTAGACGGCGGAGGAAACACCATATATTTT. Encoded protein: CASSLDGGGNTIYF.

This clonotype was seen repeatedly, ten times or more. The rearrangement uses TRBV12-5 and TRBJ2-1; 12 nucleotides align to TRBD2. The CDR3 length is 21 residues. CDR1 LGHNT and CDR2 FRNRAP come from the germline V gene. With V trimmed by 0 bases and J by 7 bases, 19 bases remained unmatched. For the CDR3, the DNA is TGTGCTAGTGGTTTGGTACAAACTAGCGGGGGGCCAAAACCCATACCAAATGAGCAGTTCTTC. Residues: CASGLVQTSGGPKPIPNEQFF.

V and J are TRBV6-1 and TRBJ2-1, with D perhaps being TRBD1 or TRBD2 (6 bases each). V gave up 4 bases and J gave up 12 bases, with 13 bases separating them. The length of the CDR3 is 12 residues. Germline V gene lookup returns CDR1 MNHNS and CDR2 SASEGT. CDR3 sequence: CASSALKGGQFF. CDR3 bases: TGTGCCAGCAGTGCCCTTAAGGGGGGGCAGTTCTTC.

This clonotype was recorded a few times. The J gene is TRBJ1-4, the V gene TRBV2; no definite D call. V lost 2 bases to trimming and J lost 7 bases, with 14 bases between them. The CDR3 is made up of 15 amino acids. Germline CDR1 and CDR2: SNHLY and FYNNEI. The CDR3 loop is CASSEISSASEKLFF. CDR3 sequence (DNA): TGTGCCAGCAGTGAAATATCTTCAGCTAGTGAAAAACTGTTTTTT.

This sequence joins TRBV20-1 and TRBJ2-7; D not certain. This CDR3 is 14 amino acids long. Looked up from germline, CDR1 is DFQATT and CDR2 is SNEGSKA (reference sequence). V lost 5 bases and J lost 1, with 15 bases in between. The CDR3 sequence is CSAGTPWGSYEQYF. The CDR3 nucleotides are TGCAGTGCTGGAACACCGTGGGGTTCCTACGAGCAGTACTTC.

The chain has TRBV5-5 and TRBJ1-2; TRBD1 agrees at 8 bases. Germline V gene lookup returns CDR1 SGHKS and CDR2 YYEKEE (reference sequence). J gave up 6 bases and V 2 bases, and 6 bases lay outside the gene matches. This CDR3 is 14 amino acids long. The CDR3 nucleotides read TGTGCCAGCAGCTTCCTGGACAGGGAGGATGGCTACACCTTC. It codes for CASSFLDREDGYTF.

This clonotype has more than one count but fewer than ten. The rearrangement links TRBV29-1 to TRBJ2-5; 8 bases align to TRBD1. The V segment lost 6 bases and the J segment 1 base; nucleotides outside the gene matches: 1. Germline CDR1 is SQVTM and CDR2 is ANQGSEA. The CDR3 spans 12 residues. This CDR3 reads CSVTGAQETQYF. As DNA, the CDR3 is TGCAGCGTGACAGGGGCCCAAGAGACCCAGTACTTC. Full variable domain (rest looked up from reference TRBV29-1 and TRBJ2-5): SAVISQKPSRDICQRGTSLTIQCQVDSQVTMMFWYRQQPGQSLTLIATANQGSEATYESGFVIDKFPISRPNLTFSTLTVSNMSPEDSSIYLCSVTGAQETQYFGPGTRLLVL.